This T cell receptor (beta chain) came from a study of spatial heterogeneity in lung cancer. Findings and limits, study-wide: In tumors, expanded intratumoral alpha and beta TCR counts tracked mutation counts.

Time point: sample taken at primary tumor resection. Samples were obtained from around 73 donors, all untreated early-stage non-small cell lung cancer patients. Without sorting, whole RNA was sequenced from tumor, nontumor lung or frozen PBMC. This clonotype was detected many times. Its antigen is not known. TCRdb fed the 5' RACE reads into MiXCR, producing one record per CDR3 protein. The sample has around 100,000 distinct CDR3 sequences, about 4.6% seen once; the top ten hold 21%. This TCR derives from a male donor with early-stage non-small cell lung cancer. The specimen was lung tumor tissue, collected at surgery.

CDR3 protein: CASSLIPRVDNEKLFF. The CDR3 bases are TGTGCCAGCAGCCTAATTCCCAGGGTGGATAATGAAAAACTGTTTTTT. The genes are TRBV3-1 and TRBJ1-4; perhaps TRBD1 as D (5 bases). V lost 4 bases, J lost 4 bases, and 16 bases lay in between. This CDR3 spans 16 amino acids. From germline, CDR1 is LGHDT and CDR2 YNNKEL (reference sequence).